The 17 T cell receptor beta chains given below trace back to one sample, sequenced in a study of CD8+CD57+ T cells in acquired aplastic anemia. Only patients with CD8+CD57+ cell expansion on flow cytometry were chosen for sequencing. TCR beta VDJ and CDR3 profiling used genomic DNA as template. MiXCR, run by TCRdb on the reads, gives a single entry per CDR3 protein. In the table there are 200,000 or so distinct CDR3 sequences, around 47% of which are singletons. Sequencing was performed on sorted CD4+, CD8+, or CD8+CD57+ T cells (not recorded which) from PBMCs. These receptors all come from a human donor with aplastic anemia.

V gene TRBV11-2 combines with J gene TRBJ2-6, with no clear D. The germline V gene has CDR1 SGHAT and CDR2 FQNNGV. Trimming removed 0 bases at V and 0 bases at J, with 9 bases between. The CDR3 is made up of 17 amino acids. CDR3 residues: CASSLDRVSSGANVLTF. CDR3 DNA sequence: TGTGCCAGCAGCTTAGACAGAGTCTCCTCTGGGGCCAACGTCCTGACTTTC. The complete variable domain, with remaining parts taken from reference TRBV11-2 and TRBJ2-6, reads EAGVAQSPRYKIIEKRQSVAFWCNPISGHATLYWYQQILGQGPKLLIQFQNNGVVDDSQLPKDRFSAERLKGVDSTLKIQPAKLEDSAVYLCASSLDRVSSGANVLTFGAGSRLTVL.

The chain links TRBV3-1 to TRBJ1-2; D remains ambiguous. Germline CDR1 and CDR2: LGHDT and YNNKEL (reference sequence). The V end lost 0 bases, the J end lost 4 bases, and 12 bases lay between the germline ends. CDR3 size: 15 residues. CDR3 protein: CASSQDLKGSYGYTF. The CDR3 DNA follows: TGTGCCAGCAGCCAAGATCTCAAGGGTTCCTATGGCTACACCTTC. The full variable domain, its missing parts supplied by reference TRBV3-1 and TRBJ1-2, is DTAVSQTPKYLVTQMGNDKSIKCEQNLGHDTMYWYKQDSKKFLKIMFSYNNKELIINETVPNRFSPKSPDKAHLNLHINSLELGDSAVYFCASSQDLKGSYGYTFGSGTRLTVV.

This rearrangement joins TRBV7-3 to TRBJ2-7; tentative D call: TRBD1 (6 bases). Germline V gene data show CDR1 as SGHTA and CDR2 as FQGTGA. V lost 5 bases to trimming and J lost 5 bases, with 16 bases between them. The CDR3 contains 14 residues. The CDR3 is CASSPSLQGNEQYF. The DNA for the CDR3 is TGTGCCAGCAGCCCCTCACTACAGGGTAACGAGCAGTACTTC.

This clonotype appeared many times. This rearrangement joins TRBV11-3 to TRBJ2-7; 8 bases align to TRBD2. The CDR3 runs 14 residues. The germline gives CDR1 SGHNT, CDR2 YENEEA. V shed 1 base and J 3 bases; nucleotides not matched to a gene: 2. CDR3 amino acids: CASSLVAGNYEQYF. CDR3 sequence (DNA): TGTGCCAGCAGCTTAGTAGCGGGAAACTACGAGCAGTACTTC.

Details on this clonotype: This may arise from a read error, as a much more abundant clone is one base away. The V call is TRBV5-2, the J call TRBJ2-3; TRBD2 is the table's D call, not checked against the DNA. TRBV5-2 is assigned pseudogene status. The length of the CDR3 is 14 residues. The CDR3 coding sequence is TGTGCCAGCAACGAGCGGGGACTCACAGATACGCAGTATTTT. This encodes CASNERGLTDTQYF.

In this sample, this clonotype turned up many times. This sequence joins TRBV7-2 and TRBJ2-7; a possible D gene is TRBD2 (6 bases). V lost 3 bases and J lost 3, with 15 bases in between. This CDR3 has 15 amino acids. CDR1 is SGHTA, CDR2 FQGNSA, per germline. The CDR3 bases are TGTGCCAGCAGCTTTTCGGGGGTAGGCTACTACGAGCAGTACTTC. It is translated as CASSFSGVGYYEQYF.

Only a few counts were recorded for this clonotype. Without the conserved terminal phenylalanine or tryptophan, this CDR3 likely stems from a read error. CDR3: CASSLERTGGETQYL. CDR3 coding DNA: TGTGCCAGCAGTTTAGAGAGGACAGGTGGAGAGACCCAGTACCTC. V usage is TRBV7-9 and J usage is TRBJ2-5, with 7 positions matching TRBD1. Germline-derived CDR1 and CDR2 are SEHNR and FQNEAQ (reference sequence). The CDR3 length is 15 residues.

This chain links TRBV10-3 with TRBJ1-5; D gene uncertain. The V end lost 4 bases, the J end lost 4 bases, and 11 bases lay between the germline ends. The CDR3 is made up of 14 amino acids. From germline, CDR1 is ENHRY and CDR2 SYGVKD. The CDR3 nucleotides read TGTGCCATCAGTGCAAGTCGAGATAATCAGCCCCAGCATTTT. It is translated as CAISASRDNQPQHF.

The rearrangement joins TRBV7-8 to TRBJ2-2; TRBD1 matches at 7 bases. The CDR3 length is 15 residues. J gave up 9 bases and V 4 bases, and 11 bases lay outside the gene matches. From germline, CDR1 is SGHVS and CDR2 FQNEAQ. CDR3 residues: CASSSRQGSNRELFF. CDR3 nucleotides: TGTGCCAGCAGCTCCCGACAGGGAAGTAACCGGGAGCTGTTTTTT.

This chain links TRBV15 with TRBJ1-2; no firm D call. The germline V gene has CDR1 LNHNV and CDR2 YYDKDF (reference sequence). The CDR3 contains 12 residues. The V and J ends lost 1 base and 5 bases respectively, with 5 bases between them. CDR3 sequence (DNA): TGTGCCACCAGCAGAGTAGGGTATGGCTACACCTTC. Amino acids: CATSRVGYGYTF. Using reference TRBV15 and TRBJ1-2 for the parts outside the CDR3, the full variable domain is DAMVIQNPRYQVTQFGKPVTLSCSQTLNHNVMYWYQQKSSQAPKLLFHYYDKDFNNEADTPDNFQSRRPNTSFCFLDIRSPGLGDTAMYLCATSRVGYGYTFGSGTRLTVV.

This clonotype was counted a few times. The rearrangement links TRBV29-1 to TRBJ1-2; TRBD1 agrees at 10 bases. Germline CDR1 reads SQVTM; CDR2 reads ANQGSEA. Trimming at V came to 3 bases and at J to 3 bases, leaving 10 bases not matched to a gene. The CDR3 consists of 16 residues. DNA for the CDR3: TGCAGCGTTGAGGGTGCAGGGACAGGGGCAGACTATGGCTACACCTTC. It encodes CSVEGAGTGADYGYTF.

This clonotype came up a few times. V is TRBV15 and J is TRBJ2-5; TRBD1 is a possible D gene (6 bases). This CDR3 is 15 amino acids long. Trimming left V 0 bases short and J 1 base short, with 9 bases between. CDR1 is LNHNV, CDR2 YYDKDF, per germline (reference sequence). The CDR3 spells CATSRDRGGQETQYF. In DNA form, the CDR3 reads TGTGCCACCAGCAGAGACAGGGGTGGCCAAGAGACCCAGTACTTC.

Here the CDR3 reads CASGGVEQFF. CDR3 sequence (DNA): TGTGCCAGCGGAGGGGTTGAGCAGTTCTTC. The rearrangement uses TRBV7-9 and TRBJ2-1; D perhaps matches TRBD2 (6 bases). In germline, CDR1 is SEHNR, CDR2 FQNEAQ (reference sequence). CDR3 length equals 10 residues. V lost 8 bases to trimming and J lost 9 bases, with 8 bases between them. Full variable domain (rest looked up from reference TRBV7-9 and TRBJ2-1): DTGVSQNPRHKITKRGQNVTFRCDPISEHNRLYWYRQTLGQGPEFLTYFQNEAQLEKSRLLSDRFSAERPKGSFSTLEIQRTEQGDSAMYLCASGGVEQFFGPGTRLTVL.

V gene TRBV2 combines with J gene TRBJ2-5; D is ambiguous. With 6 bases removed from V and 5 bases from J, the gap between germline ends came to 22 bases. CDR3 size: 16 residues. CDR1 and CDR2 from the germline V gene are SNHLY and FYNNEI. CDR3 loop: CASSLIGISGGETQYF. The DNA for the CDR3 is TGTGCCAGCAGCCTCATTGGGATTTCCGGTGGGGAGACCCAGTACTTC.

The chain employs TRBV29-1 and TRBJ2-7; 8 nucleotides agree with TRBD2. The CDR3 is made up of 13 amino acids. CDR1 and CDR2 from the germline V gene are SQVTM and ANQGSEA. The V gene end was trimmed by 4 bases and the J gene end by 6 bases; junction bases not matched to a gene: 8. The CDR3 loop is CSVGGSGIGEQYF. The CDR3, as DNA: TGCAGCGTTGGAGGTAGCGGGATCGGCGAGCAGTACTTC.

This clonotype is a singleton in its sample. As DNA, the CDR3 is TGCAGCGTTGAAGTCCAGGGGCTGCGTCCAGATACGCAGTATTTT. Protein: CSVEVQGLRPDTQYF. This rearrangement joins TRBV29-1 to TRBJ2-3; TRBD1 is a possible D gene (6 bases). The V end was cut by 1 base, the J end by 4 bases, with 15 bases between. The CDR3 sequence is 15 residues long. Germline V gene sequence: CDR1 SQVTM, CDR2 ANQGSEA.

There are many counts of this clonotype. The V call is TRBV6-1, the J call TRBJ1-5; 9 bases fit TRBD1. V was pared by 11 bases and J by 8 bases, with 16 bases of the junction left unmatched. The germline CDR1 and CDR2 sequences are MNHNS and SASEGT. There are 15 residues in the CDR3. CDR3 sequence: CACRDRDRDLKPQHF. The CDR3 region has the DNA TGTGCCTGCCGAGATCGGGACAGGGATTTGAAGCCCCAGCATTTT.